Listed below are T cell receptor beta chains from one sample, sequenced in a study of T-cell reconstitution after alpha-beta-depleted transplantation in children. TCRdb processed the PCR reads anew with MiXCR; each CDR3 protein has one entry. The sample carries more than 250,000 distinct CDR3 sequences, about a tenth recorded once. The sequenced sample was PBMCs from the stem cell graft donor, obtained from the stem cell graft. The receptors shown here come from a human donor who donated a stem cell graft to a child with SCID. Each CDR3 is given without its conserved first and last residue.

J gene,V gene,CDR3 protein
TRBJ2-5,TRBV13,ASSSDRDLFETQY
TRBJ2-7,TRBV4-1,ASSQAMDEQY
TRBJ1-2,TRBV4-1,ASSQDTRGNYGYT
TRBJ2-3,TRBV10-3,AISSGTRLDTQY
TRBJ2-1,TRBV12-3/TRBV12-4,ASSSYPGQNNEQF
TRBJ2-4,TRBV29-1,SVWGAESKNIQY
TRBJ1-6,TRBV19,ASSLWIMGGLSNSPLH
TRBJ2-1,TRBV6-2/TRBV6-3,ASSYSPTSGIYNEQF
TRBJ1-1,TRBV7-2,ASSSRSGVNTEAF
TRBJ2-1,TRBV7-6,ASSARGGDPYNEQF
TRBJ2-3,TRBV9,ASSVVDFQDQY
TRBJ2-7,TRBV7-9,ASSRGGGAEQY
TRBJ2-1,TRBV20-1,SARMTGSSYNEQF
TRBJ2-5,TRBV4-1,ASSQEGVAGVYETQY
TRBJ2-7,TRBV29-1,SVVRGPYEQY
TRBJ2-2,TRBV27,ASSLHNGLTGELF
TRBJ2-7,TRBV3-1,ASSRPGTGYTYEQY
TRBJ2-7,TRBV19,ASSQPSDRGVYEQY
TRBJ2-5,TRBV5-5,ASSFQGRSRETQY
TRBJ2-4,TRBV7-6,ASSTIRDGKNIQY
TRBJ2-7,TRBV5-1,ASSSDWVYEQY
TRBJ2-5,TRBV10-3,AISDSVGGGETQY
TRBJ2-3,TRBV11-2,ASSVELVGAQY
TRBJ2-1,TRBV10-3,ATGPGTSVYNEQF
TRBJ1-1,TRBV12-3/TRBV12-4,ASSFSGHNTEAF
TRBJ2-7,TRBV27,ASRFSLGSGEQY
TRBJ2-7,TRBV4-1,ASSQDLGSGEYEQY
TRBJ2-7,TRBV15,ATGTSGSSYEQY
TRBJ2-1,TRBV6-2/TRBV6-3,ASSRTWYNEQF
TRBJ2-7,TRBV3-1,ASSQTTGEQY
TRBJ1-2,TRBV6-5,ASSYSARQGSYT
TRBJ2-1,TRBV19,ASQLAEYNEQF
TRBJ2-6,TRBV4-2,ASSHTHGTGANVLT
TRBJ2-1,TRBV6-5,ASSYSTGRVGNEQF
TRBJ2-3,TRBV2,ASSELAFTDTQY
TRBJ2-1,TRBV19,ASSIGSGGPSYNEQF
TRBJ2-1,TRBV20-1,SARTSGGGTYNEQF
TRBJ2-1,TRBV7-9,ASSLAQGVYNEQF
TRBJ2-1,TRBV12-3/TRBV12-4,ASSLPRGRVGEQF
TRBJ2-3,TRBV2,ASSEGLAGATDTQY
TRBJ2-1,TRBV20-1,SAAILAGGYNEQF
TRBJ2-3,TRBV2,ASTSARTDTQY
TRBJ2-1,TRBV6-4,ASSPEQSGGADNEQF
TRBJ2-1,TRBV12-3/TRBV12-4,ASSFQAGGQGTYNEQF
TRBJ2-3,TRBV7-2,ASSLTLADTQY
TRBJ1-2,TRBV27,ASSASGGRVGYT
TRBJ2-7,TRBV2,ASSEARQGAYEQY
TRBJ1-1,TRBV12-5,ASGLVLRLGGTEAF
TRBJ2-5,TRBV9,ASSEGAPGGRETQY
TRBJ2-2,TRBV11-3,ASSSGQGAYTGELF
TRBJ2-1,TRBV7-3,ASSFQLRGRDEQF
TRBJ2-1,TRBV5-5,ASSGGAREQF
TRBJ2-1,TRBV6-1,ASSTQGASYNEQF
TRBJ2-2,TRBV25-1,ASSEKGRGLTGELF
TRBJ2-2,TRBV24-1,ATSEFTGELF
TRBJ1-1,TRBV20-1,SASGRPEAF
TRBJ2-7,TRBV7-6,ASSLEWGAGYEQY
TRBJ2-5,TRBV27,ASSRAQPTQETQY
TRBJ1-2,TRBV5-1,ASRDRTGTNYGYT
TRBJ2-3,TRBV5-1,ASSTRQGTIGQY